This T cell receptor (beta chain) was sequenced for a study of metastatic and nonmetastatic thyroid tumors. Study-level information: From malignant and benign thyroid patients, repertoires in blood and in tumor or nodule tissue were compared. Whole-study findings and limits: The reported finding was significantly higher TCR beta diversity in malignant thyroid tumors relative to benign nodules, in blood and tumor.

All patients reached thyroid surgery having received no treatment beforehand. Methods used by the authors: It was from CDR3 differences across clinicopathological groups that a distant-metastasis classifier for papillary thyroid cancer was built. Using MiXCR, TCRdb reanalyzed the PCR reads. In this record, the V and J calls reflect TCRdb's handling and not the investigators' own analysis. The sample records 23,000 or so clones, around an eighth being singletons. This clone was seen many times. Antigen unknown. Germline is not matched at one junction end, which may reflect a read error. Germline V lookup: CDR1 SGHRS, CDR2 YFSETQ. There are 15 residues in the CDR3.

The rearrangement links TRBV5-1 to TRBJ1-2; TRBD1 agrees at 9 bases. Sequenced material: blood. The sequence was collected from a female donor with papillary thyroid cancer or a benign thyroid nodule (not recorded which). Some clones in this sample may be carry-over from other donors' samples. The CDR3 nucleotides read TGCACCAGCAGCCAATCGGACAGGGGCCTCCTCGGCTACACCTTC. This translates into CTSSQSDRGLLGYTF.